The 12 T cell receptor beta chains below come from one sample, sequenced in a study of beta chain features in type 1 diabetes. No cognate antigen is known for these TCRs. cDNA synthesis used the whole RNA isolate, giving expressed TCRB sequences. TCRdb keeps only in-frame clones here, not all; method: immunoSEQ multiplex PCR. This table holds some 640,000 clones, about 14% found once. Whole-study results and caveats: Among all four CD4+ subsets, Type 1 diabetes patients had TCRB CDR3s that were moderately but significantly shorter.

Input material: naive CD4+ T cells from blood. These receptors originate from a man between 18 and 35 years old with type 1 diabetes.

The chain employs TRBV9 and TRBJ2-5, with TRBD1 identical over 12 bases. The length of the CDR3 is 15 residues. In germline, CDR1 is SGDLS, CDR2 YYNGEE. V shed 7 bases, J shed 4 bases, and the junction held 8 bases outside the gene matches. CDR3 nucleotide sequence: TGTGCCAGCGGCTATAGGGACAGGGGGCGAGAGACCCAGTACTTC. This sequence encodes CASGYRDRGRETQYF.

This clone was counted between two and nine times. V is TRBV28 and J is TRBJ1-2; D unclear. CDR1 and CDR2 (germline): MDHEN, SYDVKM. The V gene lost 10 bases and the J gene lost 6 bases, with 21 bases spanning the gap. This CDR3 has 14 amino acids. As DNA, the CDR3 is TGTGCCACCTCCGAGGGAAGACGAAAAAATGGCTACACCTTC. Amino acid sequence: CATSEGRRKNGYTF.

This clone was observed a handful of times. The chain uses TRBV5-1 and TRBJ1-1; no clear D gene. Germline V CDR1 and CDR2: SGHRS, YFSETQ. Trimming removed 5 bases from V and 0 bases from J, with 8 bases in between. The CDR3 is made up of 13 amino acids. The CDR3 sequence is CASRPNMNTEAFF. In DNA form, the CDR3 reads TGCGCCAGCAGGCCCAATATGAACACTGAAGCTTTCTTT.

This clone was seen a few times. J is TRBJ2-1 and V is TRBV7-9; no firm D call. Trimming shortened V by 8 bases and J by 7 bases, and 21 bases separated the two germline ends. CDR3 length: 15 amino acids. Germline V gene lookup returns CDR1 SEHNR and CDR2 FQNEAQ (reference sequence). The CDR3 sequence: CASEIPGPKVNEQFF. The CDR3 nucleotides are TGTGCCAGCGAAATTCCAGGTCCCAAGGTAAATGAGCAGTTCTTC.

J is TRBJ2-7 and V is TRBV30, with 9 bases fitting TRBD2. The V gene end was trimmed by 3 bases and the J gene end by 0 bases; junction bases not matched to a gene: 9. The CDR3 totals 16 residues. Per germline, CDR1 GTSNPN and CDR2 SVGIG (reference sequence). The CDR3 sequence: CAWRRWAGGPSYEQYF. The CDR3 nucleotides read TGTGCCTGGAGAAGGTGGGCGGGAGGGCCCTCCTACGAGCAGTACTTC.

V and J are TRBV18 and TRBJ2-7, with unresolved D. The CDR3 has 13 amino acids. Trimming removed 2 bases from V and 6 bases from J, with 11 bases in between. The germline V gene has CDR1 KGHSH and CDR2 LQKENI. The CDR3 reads CASSPSALSEQYF. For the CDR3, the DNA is TGTGCCAGCTCACCATCAGCCCTGAGCGAGCAGTACTTC.

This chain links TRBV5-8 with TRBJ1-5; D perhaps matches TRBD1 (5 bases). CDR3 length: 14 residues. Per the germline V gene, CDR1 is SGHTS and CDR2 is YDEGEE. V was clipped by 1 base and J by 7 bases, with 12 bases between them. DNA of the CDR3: TGTGCCAGCAGCTTGAGACAGACGAGGCAGCCCCAGCATTTT. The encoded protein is CASSLRQTRQPQHF. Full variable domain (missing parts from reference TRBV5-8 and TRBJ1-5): EAGVTQSPTHLIKTRGQQATLRCSPISGHTSVYWYQQALGLGLQFLLWYDEGEERNRGNFPPRFSGRQFPNYSSELNVNALELEDSALYLCASSLRQTRQPQHFGDGTRLSIL.

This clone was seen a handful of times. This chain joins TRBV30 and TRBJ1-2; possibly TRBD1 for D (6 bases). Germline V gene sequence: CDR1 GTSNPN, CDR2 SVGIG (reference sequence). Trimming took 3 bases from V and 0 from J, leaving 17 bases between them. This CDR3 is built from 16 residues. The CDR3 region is CAWSLRLGAANYGYTF. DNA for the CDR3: TGTGCCTGGAGCCTCCGATTGGGGGCCGCTAACTATGGCTACACCTTC. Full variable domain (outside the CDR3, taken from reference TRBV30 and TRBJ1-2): SQTIHQWPATLVQPVGSPLSLECTVEGTSNPNLYWYRQAAGRGLQLLFYSVGIGQISSEVPQNLSASRPQDRQFILSSKKLLLSDSGFYLCAWSLRLGAANYGYTFGSGTRLTVV.

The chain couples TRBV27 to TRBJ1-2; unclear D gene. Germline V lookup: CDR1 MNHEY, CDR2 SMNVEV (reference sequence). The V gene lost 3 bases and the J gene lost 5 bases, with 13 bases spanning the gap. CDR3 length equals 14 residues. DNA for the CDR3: TGTGCCAGCAGTTTGGACCGAAGCGTTTATGGCTACACCTTC. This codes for CASSLDRSVYGYTF.

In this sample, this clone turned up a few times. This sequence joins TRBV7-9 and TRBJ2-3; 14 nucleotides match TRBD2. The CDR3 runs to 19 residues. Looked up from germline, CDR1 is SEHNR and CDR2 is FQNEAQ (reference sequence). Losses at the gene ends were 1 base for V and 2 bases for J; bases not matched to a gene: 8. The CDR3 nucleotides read TGTGCCAGCAGCTTAGTCTCCCCGGGACTAGCGGGGGACACAGATACGCAGTATTTT. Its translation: CASSLVSPGLAGDTDTQYF. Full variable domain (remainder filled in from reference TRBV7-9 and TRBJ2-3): DTGVSQNPRHKITKRGQNVTFRCDPISEHNRLYWYRQTLGQGPEFLTYFQNEAQLEKSRLLSDRFSAERPKGSFSTLEIQRTEQGDSAMYLCASSLVSPGLAGDTDTQYFGPGTRLTVL.

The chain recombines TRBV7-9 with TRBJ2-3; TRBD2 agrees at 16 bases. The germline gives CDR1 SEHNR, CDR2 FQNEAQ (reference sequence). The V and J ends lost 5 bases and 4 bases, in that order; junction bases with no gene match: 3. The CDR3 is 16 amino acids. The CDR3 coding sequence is TGTGCCAGCAGCCAAGGGACTAGCGGGAGGGCAGATACGCAGTATTTT. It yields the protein CASSQGTSGRADTQYF.

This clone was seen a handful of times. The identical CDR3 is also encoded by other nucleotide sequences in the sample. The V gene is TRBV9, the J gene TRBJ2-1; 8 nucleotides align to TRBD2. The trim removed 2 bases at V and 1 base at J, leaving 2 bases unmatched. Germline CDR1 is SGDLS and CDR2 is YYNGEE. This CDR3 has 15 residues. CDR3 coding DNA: TGTGCCAGCAGCGTTAGCGGGATTTCCTACAATGAGCAGTTCTTC. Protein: CASSVSGISYNEQFF.